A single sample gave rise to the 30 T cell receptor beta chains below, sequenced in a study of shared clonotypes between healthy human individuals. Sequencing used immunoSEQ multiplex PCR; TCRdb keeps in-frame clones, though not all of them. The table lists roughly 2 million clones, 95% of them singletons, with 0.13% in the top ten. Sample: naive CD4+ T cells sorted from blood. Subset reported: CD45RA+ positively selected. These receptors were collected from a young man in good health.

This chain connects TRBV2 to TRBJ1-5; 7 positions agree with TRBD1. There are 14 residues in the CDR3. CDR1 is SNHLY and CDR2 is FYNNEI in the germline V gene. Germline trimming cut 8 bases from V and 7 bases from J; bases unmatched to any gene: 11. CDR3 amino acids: CASVDRASEQPQHF. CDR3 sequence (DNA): TGTGCCAGCGTAGACAGGGCGTCGGAACAGCCCCAGCATTTT.

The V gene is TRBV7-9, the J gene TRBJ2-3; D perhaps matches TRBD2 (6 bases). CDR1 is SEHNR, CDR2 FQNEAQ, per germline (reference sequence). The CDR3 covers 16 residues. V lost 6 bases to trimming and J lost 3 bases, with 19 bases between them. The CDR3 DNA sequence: TGTGCCAGCAGACCCCTTCCGGGGGTTCCGACAGATACGCAGTATTTT. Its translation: CASRPLPGVPTDTQYF. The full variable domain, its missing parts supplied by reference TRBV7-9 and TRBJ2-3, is DTGVSQNPRHKITKRGQNVTFRCDPISEHNRLYWYRQTLGQGPEFLTYFQNEAQLEKSRLLSDRFSAERPKGSFSTLEIQRTEQGDSAMYLCASRPLPGVPTDTQYFGPGTRLTVL.

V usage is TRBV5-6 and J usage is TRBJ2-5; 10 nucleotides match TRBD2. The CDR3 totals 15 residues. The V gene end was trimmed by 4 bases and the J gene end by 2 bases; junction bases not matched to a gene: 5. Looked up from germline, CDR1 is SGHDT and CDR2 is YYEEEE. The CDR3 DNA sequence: TGTGCCAGCAGCCCTGGACTAGCGGAACAAGAGACCCAGTACTTC. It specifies CASSPGLAEQETQYF.

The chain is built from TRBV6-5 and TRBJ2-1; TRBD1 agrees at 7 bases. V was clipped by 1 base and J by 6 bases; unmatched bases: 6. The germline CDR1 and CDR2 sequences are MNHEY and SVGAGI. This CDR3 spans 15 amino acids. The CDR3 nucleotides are TGTGCCAGCAGTTACTTCGACAGGGTATCCAATGAGCAGTTCTTC. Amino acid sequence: CASSYFDRVSNEQFF.

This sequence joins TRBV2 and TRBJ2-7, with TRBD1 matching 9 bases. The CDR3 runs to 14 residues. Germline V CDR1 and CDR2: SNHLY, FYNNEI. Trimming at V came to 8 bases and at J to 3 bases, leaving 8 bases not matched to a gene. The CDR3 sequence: CASLGTGSLYEQYF. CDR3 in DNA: TGTGCCAGCCTCGGGACAGGGTCCCTCTACGAGCAGTACTTC. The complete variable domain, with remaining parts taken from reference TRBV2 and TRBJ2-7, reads EPEVTQTPSHQVTQMGQEVILRCVPISNHLYFYWYRQILGQKVEFLVSFYNNEISEKSEIFDDQFSVERPDGSNFTLKIRSTKLEDSAMYFCASLGTGSLYEQYFGPGTRLTVT.

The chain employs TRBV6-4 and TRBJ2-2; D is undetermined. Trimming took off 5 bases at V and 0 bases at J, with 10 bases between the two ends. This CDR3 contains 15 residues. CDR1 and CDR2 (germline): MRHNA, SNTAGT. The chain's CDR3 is CASSRTSANTGELFF. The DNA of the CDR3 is TGTGCCAGCAGTCGGACGTCCGCGAACACCGGGGAGCTGTTTTTT.

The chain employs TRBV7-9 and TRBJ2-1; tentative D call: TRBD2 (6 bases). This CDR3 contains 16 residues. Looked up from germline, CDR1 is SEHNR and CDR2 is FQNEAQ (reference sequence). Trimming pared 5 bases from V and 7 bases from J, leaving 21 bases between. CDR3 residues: CASSPQRLGRGNEQFF. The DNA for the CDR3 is TGTGCCAGCAGCCCCCAAAGACTAGGGAGAGGAAATGAGCAGTTCTTC.

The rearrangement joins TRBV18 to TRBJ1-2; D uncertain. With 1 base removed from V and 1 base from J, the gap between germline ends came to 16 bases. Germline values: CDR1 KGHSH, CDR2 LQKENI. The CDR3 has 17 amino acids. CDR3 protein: CASSPLAGPSINYGYTF. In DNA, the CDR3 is TGTGCCAGCTCACCACTGGCGGGTCCGTCAATTAACTATGGCTACACCTTC.

DNA for the CDR3: TGTGCCCCCGACATGCCAGGGAGAATAAACCAGCCCCAGCATTTT. Its protein is CAPDMPGRINQPQHF. V and J are TRBV10-3 and TRBJ1-5; tentatively, D is TRBD1 (5 bases). This CDR3 comprises 15 residues. Germline CDR1 reads ENHRY; CDR2 reads SYGVKD. V was pared by 11 bases and J by 7 bases, with 24 bases between.

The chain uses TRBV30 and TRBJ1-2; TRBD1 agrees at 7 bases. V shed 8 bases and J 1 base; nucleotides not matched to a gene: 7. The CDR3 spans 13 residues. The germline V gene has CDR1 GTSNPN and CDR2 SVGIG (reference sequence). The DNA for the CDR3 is TGTGCCCTACAGGGGAGGGGTAACTATGGCTACACCTTC. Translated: CALQGRGNYGYTF.

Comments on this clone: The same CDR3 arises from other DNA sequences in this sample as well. The CDR3 region is CASSLGSVQETQYF. The DNA for the CDR3 is TGTGCCAGCAGCTTGGGGAGCGTTCAAGAGACCCAGTACTTC. The genes are TRBV5-6 and TRBJ2-5, with D uncertain. The CDR3 sequence is 14 residues long. Trimming pared 0 bases from V and 2 bases from J, leaving 8 bases between. Per germline, CDR1 SGHDT and CDR2 YYEEEE.

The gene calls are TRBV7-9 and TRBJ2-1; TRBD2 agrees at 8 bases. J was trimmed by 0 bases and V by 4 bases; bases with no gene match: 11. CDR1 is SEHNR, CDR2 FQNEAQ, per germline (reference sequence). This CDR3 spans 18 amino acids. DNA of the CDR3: TGTGCCAGCAGCTCCATCTTTACGGGGGGGAGCTCCTACAATGAGCAGTTCTTC. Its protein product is CASSSIFTGGSSYNEQFF.

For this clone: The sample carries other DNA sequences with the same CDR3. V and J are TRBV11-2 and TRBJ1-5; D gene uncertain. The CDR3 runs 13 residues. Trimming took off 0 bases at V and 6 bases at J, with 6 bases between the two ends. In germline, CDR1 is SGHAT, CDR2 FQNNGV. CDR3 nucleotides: TGTGCCAGCAGCTTAGATTTTAGTCAGCCCCAGCATTTT. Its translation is CASSLDFSQPQHF. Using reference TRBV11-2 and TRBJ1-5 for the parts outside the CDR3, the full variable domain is EAGVAQSPRYKIIEKRQSVAFWCNPISGHATLYWYQQILGQGPKLLIQFQNNGVVDDSQLPKDRFSAERLKGVDSTLKIQPAKLEDSAVYLCASSLDFSQPQHFGDGTRLSIL.

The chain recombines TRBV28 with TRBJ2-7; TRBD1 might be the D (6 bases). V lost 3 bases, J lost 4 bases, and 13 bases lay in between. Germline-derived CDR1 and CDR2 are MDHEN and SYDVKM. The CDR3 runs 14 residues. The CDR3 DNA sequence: TGTGCCAGCAGTTTCTCCGGGACAATTTACGAGCAGTACTTC. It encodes CASSFSGTIYEQYF.

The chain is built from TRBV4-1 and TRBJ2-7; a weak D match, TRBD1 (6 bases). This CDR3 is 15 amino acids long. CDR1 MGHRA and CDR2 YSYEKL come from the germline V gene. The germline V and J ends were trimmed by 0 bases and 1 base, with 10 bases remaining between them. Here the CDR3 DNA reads TGCGCCAGCAGCCAAGAACTCAGGGGTTCCTACGAGCAGTACTTC. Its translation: CASSQELRGSYEQYF.

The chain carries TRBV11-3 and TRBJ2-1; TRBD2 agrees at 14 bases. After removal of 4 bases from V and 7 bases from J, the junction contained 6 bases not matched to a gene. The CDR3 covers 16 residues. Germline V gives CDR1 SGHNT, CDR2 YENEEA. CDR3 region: CASSSMTSGRENEQFF. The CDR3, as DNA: TGTGCCAGCAGCTCCATGACTAGCGGGAGGGAGAATGAGCAGTTCTTC.

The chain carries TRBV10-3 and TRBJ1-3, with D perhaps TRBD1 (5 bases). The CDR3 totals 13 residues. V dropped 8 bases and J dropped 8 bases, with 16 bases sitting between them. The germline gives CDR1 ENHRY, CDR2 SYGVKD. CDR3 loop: CAISQGPGDTIYF. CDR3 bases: TGTGCCATCTCCCAGGGCCCTGGGGACACCATATATTTT.

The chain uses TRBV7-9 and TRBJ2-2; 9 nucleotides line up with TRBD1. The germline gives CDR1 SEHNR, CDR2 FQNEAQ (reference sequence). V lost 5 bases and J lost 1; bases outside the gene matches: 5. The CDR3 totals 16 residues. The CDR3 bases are TGTGCCAGCAGCCAGGCGGGACAGGGGAACACCGGGGAGCTGTTTTTT. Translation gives CASSQAGQGNTGELFF. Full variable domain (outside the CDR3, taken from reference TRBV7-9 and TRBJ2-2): DTGVSQNPRHKITKRGQNVTFRCDPISEHNRLYWYRQTLGQGPEFLTYFQNEAQLEKSRLLSDRFSAERPKGSFSTLEIQRTEQGDSAMYLCASSQAGQGNTGELFFGEGSRLTVL.

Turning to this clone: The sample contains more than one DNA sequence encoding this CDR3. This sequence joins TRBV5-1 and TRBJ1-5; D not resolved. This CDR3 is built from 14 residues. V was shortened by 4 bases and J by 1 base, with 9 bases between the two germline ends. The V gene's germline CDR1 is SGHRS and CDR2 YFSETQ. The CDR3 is CASSPEGSNQPQHF. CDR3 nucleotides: TGCGCCAGCAGCCCTGAGGGAAGCAATCAGCCCCAGCATTTT.

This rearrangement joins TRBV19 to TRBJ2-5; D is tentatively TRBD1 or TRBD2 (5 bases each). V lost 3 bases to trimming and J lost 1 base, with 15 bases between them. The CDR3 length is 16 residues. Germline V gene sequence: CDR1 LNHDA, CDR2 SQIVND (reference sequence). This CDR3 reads CASSIRGRGVQETQYF. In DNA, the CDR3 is TGTGCCAGTAGTATTCGGGGTCGAGGGGTCCAAGAGACCCAGTACTTC.

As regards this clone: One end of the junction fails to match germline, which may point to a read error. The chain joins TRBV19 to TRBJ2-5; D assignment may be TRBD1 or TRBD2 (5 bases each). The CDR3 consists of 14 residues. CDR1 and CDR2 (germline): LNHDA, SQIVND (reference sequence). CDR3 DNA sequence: TGTGCCAGTAGTACAGGGACGGTGCAAGGGACCCAGTACTTC. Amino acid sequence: CASSTGTVQGTQYF.

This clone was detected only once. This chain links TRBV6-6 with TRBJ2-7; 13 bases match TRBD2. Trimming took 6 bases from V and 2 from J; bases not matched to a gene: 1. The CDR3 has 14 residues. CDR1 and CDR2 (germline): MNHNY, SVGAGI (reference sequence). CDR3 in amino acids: CASSGLAGAYEQYF. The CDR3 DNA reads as TGTGCCAGCAGCGGACTAGCGGGAGCCTACGAGCAGTACTTC.

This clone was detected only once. The CDR3 region has the DNA TGTGCCAGCAGCCAATTGTTTACCGATAGTGGAAACACCATATATTTT. This translates into CASSQLFTDSGNTIYF. The chain uses TRBV4-2 and TRBJ1-3; D is ambiguous. Germline CDR1 is LGHNA and CDR2 is YNFKEQ. CDR3 length equals 16 residues. Trimming removed 2 bases at V and 3 bases at J, with 14 bases between.

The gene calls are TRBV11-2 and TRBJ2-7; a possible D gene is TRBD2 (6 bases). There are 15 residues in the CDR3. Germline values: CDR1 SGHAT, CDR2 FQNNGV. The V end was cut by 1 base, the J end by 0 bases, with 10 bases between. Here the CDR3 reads CASSLASAISYEQYF. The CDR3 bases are TGTGCCAGCAGCTTAGCTAGCGCCATCTCCTACGAGCAGTACTTC. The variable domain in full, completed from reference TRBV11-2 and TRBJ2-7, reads EAGVAQSPRYKIIEKRQSVAFWCNPISGHATLYWYQQILGQGPKLLIQFQNNGVVDDSQLPKDRFSAERLKGVDSTLKIQPAKLEDSAVYLCASSLASAISYEQYFGPGTRLTVT.

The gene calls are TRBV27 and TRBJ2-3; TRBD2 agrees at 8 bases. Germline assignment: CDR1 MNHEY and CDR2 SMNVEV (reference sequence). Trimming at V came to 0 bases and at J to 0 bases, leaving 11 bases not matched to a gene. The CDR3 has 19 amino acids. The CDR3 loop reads CASSLSEAGVPSSTDTQYF. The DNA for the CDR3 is TGTGCCAGCAGTTTATCGGAAGCGGGGGTCCCCTCTAGCACAGATACGCAGTATTTT.

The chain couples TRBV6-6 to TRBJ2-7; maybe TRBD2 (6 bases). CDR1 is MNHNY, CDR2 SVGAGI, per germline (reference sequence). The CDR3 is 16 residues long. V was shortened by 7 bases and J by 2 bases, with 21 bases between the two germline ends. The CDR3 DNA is TGTGCCAGCAAGGCGGGGCCGACAGTTTTAGCCTACGAGCAGTACTTC. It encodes CASKAGPTVLAYEQYF.

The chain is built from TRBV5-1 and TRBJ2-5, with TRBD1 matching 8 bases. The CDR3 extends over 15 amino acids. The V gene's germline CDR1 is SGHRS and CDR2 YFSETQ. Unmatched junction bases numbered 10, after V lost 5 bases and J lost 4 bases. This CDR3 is CASSRTGGGGETQYF. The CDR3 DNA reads TGCGCCAGCAGTCGAACAGGGGGAGGAGGAGAGACCCAGTACTTC.

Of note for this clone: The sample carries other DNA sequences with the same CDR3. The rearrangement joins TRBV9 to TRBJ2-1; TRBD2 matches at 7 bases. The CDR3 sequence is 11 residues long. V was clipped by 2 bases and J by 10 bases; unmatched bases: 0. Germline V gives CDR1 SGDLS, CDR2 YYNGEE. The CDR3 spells CASSVGGEQFF. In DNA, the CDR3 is TGTGCCAGCAGCGTGGGAGGGGAGCAGTTCTTC.

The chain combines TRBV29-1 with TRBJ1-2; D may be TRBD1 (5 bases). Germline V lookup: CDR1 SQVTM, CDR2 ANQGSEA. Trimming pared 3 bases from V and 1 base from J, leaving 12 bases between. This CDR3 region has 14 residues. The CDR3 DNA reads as TGCAGCGTTGAGTCCAGGGTTATTAACTATGGCTACACCTTC. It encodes CSVESRVINYGYTF.

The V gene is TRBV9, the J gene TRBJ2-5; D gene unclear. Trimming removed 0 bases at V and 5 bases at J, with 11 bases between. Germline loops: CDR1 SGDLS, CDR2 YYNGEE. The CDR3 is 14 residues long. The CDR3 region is CASSVDAQRETQYF. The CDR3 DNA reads TGTGCCAGCAGCGTAGACGCGCAACGGGAGACCCAGTACTTC.